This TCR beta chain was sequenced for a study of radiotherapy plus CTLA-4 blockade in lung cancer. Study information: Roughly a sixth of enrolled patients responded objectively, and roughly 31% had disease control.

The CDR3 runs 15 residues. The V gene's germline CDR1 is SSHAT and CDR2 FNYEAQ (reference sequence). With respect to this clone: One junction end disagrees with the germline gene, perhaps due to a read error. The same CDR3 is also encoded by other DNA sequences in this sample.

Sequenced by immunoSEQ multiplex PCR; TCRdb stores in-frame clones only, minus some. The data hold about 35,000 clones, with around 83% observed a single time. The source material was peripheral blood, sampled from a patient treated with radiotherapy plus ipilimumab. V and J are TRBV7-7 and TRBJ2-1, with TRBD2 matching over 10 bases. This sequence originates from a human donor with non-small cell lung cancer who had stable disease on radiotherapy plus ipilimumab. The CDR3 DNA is TGTGCTAGCAGCTTAGCGTCTAGCGGGAGCAATGAGCAGTTCTTC. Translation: CASSLASSGSNEQFF.